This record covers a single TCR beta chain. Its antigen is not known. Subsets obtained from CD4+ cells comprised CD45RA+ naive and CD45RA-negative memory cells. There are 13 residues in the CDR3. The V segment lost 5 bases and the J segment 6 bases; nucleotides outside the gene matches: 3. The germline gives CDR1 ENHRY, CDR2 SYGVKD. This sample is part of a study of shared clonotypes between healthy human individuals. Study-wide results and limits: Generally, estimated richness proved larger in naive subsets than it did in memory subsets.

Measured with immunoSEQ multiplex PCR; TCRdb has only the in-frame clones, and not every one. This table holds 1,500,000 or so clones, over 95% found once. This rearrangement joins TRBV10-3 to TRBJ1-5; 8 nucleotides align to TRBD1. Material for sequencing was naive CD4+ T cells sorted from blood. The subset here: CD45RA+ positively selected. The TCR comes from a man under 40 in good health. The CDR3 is CAISSQGAQPQHF. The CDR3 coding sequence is TGTGCCATCAGTTCGCAGGGGGCTCAGCCCCAGCATTTT.